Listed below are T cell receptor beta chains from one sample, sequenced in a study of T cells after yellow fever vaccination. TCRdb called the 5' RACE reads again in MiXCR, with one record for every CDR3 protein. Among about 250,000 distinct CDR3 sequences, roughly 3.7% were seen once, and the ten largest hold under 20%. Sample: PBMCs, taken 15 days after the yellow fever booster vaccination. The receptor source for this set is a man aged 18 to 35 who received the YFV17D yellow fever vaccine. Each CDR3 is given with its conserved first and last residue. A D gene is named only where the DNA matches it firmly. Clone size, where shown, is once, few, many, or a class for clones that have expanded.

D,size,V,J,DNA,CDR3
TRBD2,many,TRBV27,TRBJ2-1,TGTGCCAGCAGTACCCGGGGGGGGCGCCGAACCTACAATGAGCAGTTCTTC,CASSTRGGRRTYNEQFF
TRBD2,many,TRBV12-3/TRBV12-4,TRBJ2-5,TGTGCCAGCAGTTTGAACCGGGGGGTGGGAGAGACCCAGTACTTC,CASSLNRGVGETQYF
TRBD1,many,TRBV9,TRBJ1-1,TGTGCCAGCAGCCCTAGGGGGCGAGGTGAAGCTTTCTTT,CASSPRGRGEAFF
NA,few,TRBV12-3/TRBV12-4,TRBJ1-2,TGTGCCAGCAGTCCAGGGGTGAGCTATGGCTACACCTTC,CASSPGVSYGYTF
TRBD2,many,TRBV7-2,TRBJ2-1,TGTGCCAGCAGCTCCCTCGGTAGCGGGGGGGGGATCTACAATGAGCAGTTCTTC,CASSSLGSGGGIYNEQFF
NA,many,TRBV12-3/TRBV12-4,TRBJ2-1,TGTGCCAGCAGTTTGTTGTTGCACAATGAGCAGTTCTTC,CASSLLLHNEQFF
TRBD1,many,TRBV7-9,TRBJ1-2,TGTGCCAGCAGCTTAGGGGACAGAGCTTATGGCTACACCTTC,CASSLGDRAYGYTF
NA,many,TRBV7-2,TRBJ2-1,TGTGCCAGCAGCTTCCACTCGAGCTCCTACAATGAGCAGTTCTTC,CASSFHSSSYNEQFF
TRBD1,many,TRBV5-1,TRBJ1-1,TGCGCCAGCAGTCACAACCAGGGGGATACTGAAGCTTTCTTT,CASSHNQGDTEAFF
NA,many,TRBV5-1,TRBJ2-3,TGCGCCAGCAGCTTGGCCCCGCTAGCGAGCGGCACAGATACGCAGTATTTT,CASSLAPLASGTDTQYF
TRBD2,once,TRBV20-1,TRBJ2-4,TGCAGTGCCATCGCCAGCGGGGCCATCAACATTCAGTACTTC,CSAIASGAINIQYF
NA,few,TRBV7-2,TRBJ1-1,TGTGCCAGCAGCTTGTTCGGGATTGAAGCTTTCTTT,CASSLFGIEAFF
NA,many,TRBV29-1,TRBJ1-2,TGCAGCGTTGAAGTCAGACAGCCAGTGGGCTATGGCTACACCTTC,CSVEVRQPVGYGYTF
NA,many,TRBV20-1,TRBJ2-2,TGCAGTGCTTACGGACGGAGCGCCGGGGAGCTGTTTTTT,CSAYGRSAGELFF
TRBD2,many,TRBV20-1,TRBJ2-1,TGCAGTGCTCTAGCGGATTACAATGAGCAGTTCTTC,CSALADYNEQFF
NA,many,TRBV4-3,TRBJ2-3,TGCGCCAGCAGCTTTCGACAGACCACAGATACGCAGTATTTT,CASSFRQTTDTQYF
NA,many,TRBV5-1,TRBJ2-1,TGCGCCAGCAGCACGAGCTCCTACAATGAGCAGTTCTTC,CASSTSSYNEQFF
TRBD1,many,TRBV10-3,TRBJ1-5,TGTGCCATCAGTGAGAGGACAGGGCGACAGCCCCAGCATTTT,CAISERTGRQPQHF
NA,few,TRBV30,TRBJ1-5,TGTGCCTGGTCTTCCGGTAGCAATCAGCCCCAGCATTTT,CAWSSGSNQPQHF
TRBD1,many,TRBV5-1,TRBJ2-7,TGCGCCAGCAGCTTACAATCCGGGACAGGGACTTACGAGCAGTACTTC,CASSLQSGTGTYEQYF
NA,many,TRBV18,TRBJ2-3,TGTGCCAGCTCACCAGGGTCTACAGATACGCAGTATTTT,CASSPGSTDTQYF
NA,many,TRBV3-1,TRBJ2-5,TGTGCCAGCAGCCAAGTCGGCTGGGGGCAAGAGACCCAGTACTTC,CASSQVGWGQETQYF
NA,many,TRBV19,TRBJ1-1,TGTGCCAGTATCCAAGGGGCCACTGAAGCTTTCTTT,CASIQGATEAFF
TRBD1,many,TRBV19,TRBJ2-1,TGTGCCAGTAGTAGCCTCGGACAGGGGCCTTCCTACAATGAGCAGTTCTTC,CASSSLGQGPSYNEQFF
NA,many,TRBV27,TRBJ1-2,TGTGCCAGCAGCACTAAACCGGTTTATGGCTACACCTTC,CASSTKPVYGYTF
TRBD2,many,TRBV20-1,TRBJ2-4,TGCAGTGCTAGAGAAGCGACTAGCGCTTACATTCAGTACTTC,CSAREATSAYIQYF
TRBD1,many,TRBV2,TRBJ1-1,TGTGCCAGCAGCCGTCGACAGGGGCTGAACACTGAAGCTTTCTTT,CASSRRQGLNTEAFF
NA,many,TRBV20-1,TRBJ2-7,TGCAGTGCTCAGACCAGCCGGGCCACGACCTACGAGCAGTACTTC,CSAQTSRATTYEQYF
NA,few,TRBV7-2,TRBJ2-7,TGTGCCAGCAGGTTGGGGCACGACGAGCAGTACTTC,CASRLGHDEQYF
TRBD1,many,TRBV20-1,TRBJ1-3,TGCAGTGCTCAACAGGGGGCAGGAGGAAACACCATATATTTT,CSAQQGAGGNTIYF
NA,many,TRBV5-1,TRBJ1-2,TGCGCCAGCAGCGCCTCGGGGGTAGACTATGGCTACACCTTC,CASSASGVDYGYTF
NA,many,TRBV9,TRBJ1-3,TGTGCCAGCGCTCCGGGGAGGTCTGGAAACACCATATATTTT,CASAPGRSGNTIYF
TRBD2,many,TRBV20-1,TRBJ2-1,TGCAGTGCTAGACCCAGCGGGGGGGCCAAGAACAATGAGCAGTTCTTC,CSARPSGGAKNNEQFF
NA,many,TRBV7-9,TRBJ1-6,TGTGCCAGCAGCTTAGAAGGGGATAATTCACCCCTCCACTTT,CASSLEGDNSPLHF
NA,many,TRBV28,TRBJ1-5,TGTGCCAGCAGGAGCGAACAGGACTACAATCAGCCCCAGCATTTT,CASRSEQDYNQPQHF
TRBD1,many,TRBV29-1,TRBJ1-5,TGCAGCGTTTCCGACAGGGCTAATCAGCCCCAGCATTTT,CSVSDRANQPQHF
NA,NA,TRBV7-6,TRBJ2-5,TGTGCCAGCAGCAAAAAGGACATGAGACTTGAAGAGACCCAGTACTTC,CASSKKDMRLEETQYF
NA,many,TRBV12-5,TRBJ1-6,TGTGCTAGTGCCCTTGACACCTATAATTCACCCCTCCACTTT,CASALDTYNSPLHF
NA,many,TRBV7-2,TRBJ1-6,TGTGCCAGCAGCTTAACCCCCGAGGCCGGAGGGGCCCTCCACTTT,CASSLTPEAGGALHF
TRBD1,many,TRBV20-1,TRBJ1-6,TGCAGTGCTAGAAGACAGGGCGGTAATTCACCCCTCCACTTT,CSARRQGGNSPLHF
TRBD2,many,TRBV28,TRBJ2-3,TGTGCCAGCAGCGCGGGGGGGGCCAGACCAGATACGCAGTATTTT,CASSAGGARPDTQYF
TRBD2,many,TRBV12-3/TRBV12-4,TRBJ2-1,TGTGCCAGCAGTTTGTATAGCGGGGGGTACAATGAGCAGTTCTTC,CASSLYSGGYNEQFF
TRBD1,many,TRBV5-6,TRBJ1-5,TGTGCCAGCAGCTTGGGGAGGGGGCGGCTCTTAAGCAATCAGCCCCAGCATTTT,CASSLGRGRLLSNQPQHF
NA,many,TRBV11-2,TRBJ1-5,TGTGCCAGCAGCACCTTAAATCAGCCCCAGCATTTT,CASSTLNQPQHF
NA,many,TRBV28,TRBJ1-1,TGTGCCAGCAGTTTTTCAGGGGCACCTATGAACACTGAAGCTTTCTTT,CASSFSGAPMNTEAFF
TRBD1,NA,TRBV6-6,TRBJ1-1,TGTGCCTGCAGTTGGGCGACAGGGGGGACTGATGCTTTCTTT,CACSWATGGTDAFF
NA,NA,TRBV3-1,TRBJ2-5,TGTGCCAGCAGCCCCTCAGAGTTAGGGACCCAGTACTTC,CASSPSELGTQYF
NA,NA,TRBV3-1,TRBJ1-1,TGTGCCAGCAGCCAAAGAACAGGGTTCGCTGAAGCTTTCTTT,CASSQRTGFAEAFF
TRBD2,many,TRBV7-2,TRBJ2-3,TGTGCCAGCAGCTTATACCCACTAGCGGGGGTCACAGATACGCAGTATTTT,CASSLYPLAGVTDTQYF
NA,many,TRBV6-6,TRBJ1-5,TGTGCCAGCAGTCAAGACAGGTCAAATAGCAATCAGCCCCAGCATTTT,CASSQDRSNSNQPQHF
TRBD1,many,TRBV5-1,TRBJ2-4,TGCGCCAGCAGCGTGGAACAGGGGGCCAAAAACATTCAGTACTTC,CASSVEQGAKNIQYF